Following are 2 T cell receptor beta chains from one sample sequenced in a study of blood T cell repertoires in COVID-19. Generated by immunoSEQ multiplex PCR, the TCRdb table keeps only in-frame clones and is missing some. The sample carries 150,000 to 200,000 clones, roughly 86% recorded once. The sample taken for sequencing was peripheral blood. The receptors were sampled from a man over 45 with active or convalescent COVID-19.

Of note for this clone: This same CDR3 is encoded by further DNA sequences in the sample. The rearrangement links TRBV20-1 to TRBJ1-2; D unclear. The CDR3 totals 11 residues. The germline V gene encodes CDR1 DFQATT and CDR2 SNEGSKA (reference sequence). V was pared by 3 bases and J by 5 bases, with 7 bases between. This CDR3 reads CSARGTYGYTF. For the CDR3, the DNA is TGCAGTGCTAGGGGCACTTATGGCTACACCTTC.

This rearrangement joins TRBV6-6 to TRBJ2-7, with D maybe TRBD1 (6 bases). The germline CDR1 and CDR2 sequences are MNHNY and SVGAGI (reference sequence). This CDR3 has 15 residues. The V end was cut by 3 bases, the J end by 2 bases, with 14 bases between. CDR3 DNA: TGTGCCAGCAGTTATTCCGGGACAACCACCTACGAGCAGTACTTC. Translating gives CASSYSGTTTYEQYF.